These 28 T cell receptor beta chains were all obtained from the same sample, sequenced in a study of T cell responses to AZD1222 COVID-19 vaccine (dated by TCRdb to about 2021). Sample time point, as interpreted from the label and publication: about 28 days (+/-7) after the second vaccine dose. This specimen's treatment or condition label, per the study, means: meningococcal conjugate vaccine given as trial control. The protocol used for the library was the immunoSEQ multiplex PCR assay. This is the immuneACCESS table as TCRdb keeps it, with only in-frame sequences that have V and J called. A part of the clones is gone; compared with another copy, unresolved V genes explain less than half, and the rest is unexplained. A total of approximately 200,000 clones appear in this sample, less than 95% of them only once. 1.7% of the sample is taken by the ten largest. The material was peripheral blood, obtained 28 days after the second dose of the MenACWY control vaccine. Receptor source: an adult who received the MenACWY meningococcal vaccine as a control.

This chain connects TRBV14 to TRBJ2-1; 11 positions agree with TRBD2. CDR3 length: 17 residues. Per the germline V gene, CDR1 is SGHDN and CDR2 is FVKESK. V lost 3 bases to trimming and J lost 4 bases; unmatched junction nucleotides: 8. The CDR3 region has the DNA TGTGCCAGCAGCCATCCTCTAGCGGGAGGTCTTTACAATGAGCAGTTCTTC. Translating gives CASSHPLAGGLYNEQFF.

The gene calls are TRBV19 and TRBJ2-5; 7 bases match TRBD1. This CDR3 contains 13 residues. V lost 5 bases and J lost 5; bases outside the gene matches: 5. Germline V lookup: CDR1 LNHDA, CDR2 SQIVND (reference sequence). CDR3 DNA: TGTGCCAGTAGTGGGACAGTTCGGGAGACCCAGTACTTC. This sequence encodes CASSGTVRETQYF. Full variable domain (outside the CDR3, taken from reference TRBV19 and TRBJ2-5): DGGITQSPKYLFRKEGQNVTLSCEQNLNHDAMYWYRQDPGQGLRLIYYSQIVNDFQKGDIAEGYSVSREKKESFPLTVTSAQKNPTAFYLCASSGTVRETQYFGPGTRLLVL.

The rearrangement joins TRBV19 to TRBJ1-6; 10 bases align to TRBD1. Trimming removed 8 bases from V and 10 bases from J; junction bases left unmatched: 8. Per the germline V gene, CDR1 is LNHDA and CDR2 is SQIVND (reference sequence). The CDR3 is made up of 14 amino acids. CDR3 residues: CASSPGTGVSPLHF. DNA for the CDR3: TGTGCCAGTTCTCCCGGGACAGGGGTATCACCCCTCCACTTT. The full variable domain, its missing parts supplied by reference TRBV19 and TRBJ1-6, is DGGITQSPKYLFRKEGQNVTLSCEQNLNHDAMYWYRQDPGQGLRLIYYSQIVNDFQKGDIAEGYSVSREKKESFPLTVTSAQKNPTAFYLCASSPGTGVSPLHFGNGTRLTVT.

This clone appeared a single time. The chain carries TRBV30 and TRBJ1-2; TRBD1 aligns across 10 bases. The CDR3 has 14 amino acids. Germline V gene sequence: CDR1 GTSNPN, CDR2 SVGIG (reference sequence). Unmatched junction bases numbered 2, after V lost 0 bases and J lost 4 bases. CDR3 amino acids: CAWSVTGGPYGYTF. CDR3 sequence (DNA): TGTGCCTGGAGTGTGACAGGGGGCCCCTATGGCTACACCTTC.

CDR3 region: CSARRDSQFF. CDR3 sequence (DNA): TGCAGTGCTAGAAGGGACTCCCAGTTCTTC. V and J are TRBV20-1 and TRBJ2-1; a possible D gene is TRBD2 (6 bases). The germline V gene encodes CDR1 DFQATT and CDR2 SNEGSKA (reference sequence). The CDR3 runs to 10 residues. V dropped 2 bases and J dropped 13 bases, with 9 bases sitting between them.

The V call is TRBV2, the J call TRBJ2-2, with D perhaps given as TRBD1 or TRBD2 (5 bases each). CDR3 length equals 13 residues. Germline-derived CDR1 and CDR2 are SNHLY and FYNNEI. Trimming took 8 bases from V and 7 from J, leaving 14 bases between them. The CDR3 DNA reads TGTGCCAGCGGTGGTAGAGGGGTCGGGGAGCTGTTTTTT. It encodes CASGGRGVGELFF.

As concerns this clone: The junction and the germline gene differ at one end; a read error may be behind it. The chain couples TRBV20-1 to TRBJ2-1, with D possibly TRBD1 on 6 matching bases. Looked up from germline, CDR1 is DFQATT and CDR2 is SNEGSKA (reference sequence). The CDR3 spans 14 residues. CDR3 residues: CSTSPGASYNEQFF. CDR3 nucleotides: TGCAGTACTAGTCCAGGGGCCTCCTACAATGAGCAGTTCTTC.

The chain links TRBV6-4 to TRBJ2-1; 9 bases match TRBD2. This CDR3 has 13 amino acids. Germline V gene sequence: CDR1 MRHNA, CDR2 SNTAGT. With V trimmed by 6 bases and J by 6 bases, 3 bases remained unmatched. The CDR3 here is CASSQLAGNEQFF. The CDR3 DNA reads TGTGCCAGCAGCCAACTAGCGGGCAATGAGCAGTTCTTC.

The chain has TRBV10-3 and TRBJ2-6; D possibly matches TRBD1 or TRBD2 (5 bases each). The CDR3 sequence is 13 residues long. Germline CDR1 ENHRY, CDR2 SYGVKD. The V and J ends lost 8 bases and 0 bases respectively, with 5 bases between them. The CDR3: CAIGGSGANVLTF. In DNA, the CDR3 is TGTGCCATCGGGGGCTCTGGGGCCAACGTCCTGACTTTC.

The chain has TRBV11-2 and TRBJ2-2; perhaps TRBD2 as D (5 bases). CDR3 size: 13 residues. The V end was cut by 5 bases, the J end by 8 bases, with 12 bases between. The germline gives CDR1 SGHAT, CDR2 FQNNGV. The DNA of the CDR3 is TGTGCCAGCAGCCCTTTAGCGCTTGGGGAGCTGTTTTTT. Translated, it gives CASSPLALGELFF.

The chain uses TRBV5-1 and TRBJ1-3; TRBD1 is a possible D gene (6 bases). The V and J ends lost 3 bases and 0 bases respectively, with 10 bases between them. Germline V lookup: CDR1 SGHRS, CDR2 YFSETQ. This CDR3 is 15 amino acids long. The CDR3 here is CASSSTGNSGNTIYF. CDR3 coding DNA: TGCGCCAGCAGCTCGACAGGAAACTCTGGAAACACCATATATTTT.

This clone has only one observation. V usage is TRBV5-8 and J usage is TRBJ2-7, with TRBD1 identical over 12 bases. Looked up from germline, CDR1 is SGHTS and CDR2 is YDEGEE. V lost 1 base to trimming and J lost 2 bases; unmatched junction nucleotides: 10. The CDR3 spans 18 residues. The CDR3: CASSLWEGQGAYPYEQYF. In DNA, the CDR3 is TGTGCCAGCAGCTTGTGGGAGGGACAGGGGGCCTACCCCTACGAGCAGTACTTC.

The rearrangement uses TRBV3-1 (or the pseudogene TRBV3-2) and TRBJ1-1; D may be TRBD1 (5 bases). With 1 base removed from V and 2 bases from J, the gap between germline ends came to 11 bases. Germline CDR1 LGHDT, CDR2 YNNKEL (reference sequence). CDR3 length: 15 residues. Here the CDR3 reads CASSQANQGNTEAFF. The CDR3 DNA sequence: TGTGCCAGCAGCCAAGCAAACCAGGGAAACACTGAAGCTTTCTTT.

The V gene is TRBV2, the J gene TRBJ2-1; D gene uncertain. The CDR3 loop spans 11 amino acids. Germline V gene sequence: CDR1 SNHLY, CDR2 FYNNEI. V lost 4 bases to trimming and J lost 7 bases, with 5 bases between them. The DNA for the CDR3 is TGTGCCAGCAGTGTATTAAATGAGCAGTTCTTC. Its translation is CASSVLNEQFF.

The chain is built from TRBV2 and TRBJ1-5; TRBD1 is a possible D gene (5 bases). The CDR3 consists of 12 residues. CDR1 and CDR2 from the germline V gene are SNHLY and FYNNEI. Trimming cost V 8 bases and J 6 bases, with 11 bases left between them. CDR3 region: CASGGVVQPQHF. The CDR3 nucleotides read TGTGCCAGCGGGGGGGTGGTTCAGCCCCAGCATTTT.

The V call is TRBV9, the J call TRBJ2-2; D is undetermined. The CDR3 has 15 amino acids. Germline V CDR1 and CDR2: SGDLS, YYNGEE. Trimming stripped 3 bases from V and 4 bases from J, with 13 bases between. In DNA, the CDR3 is TGTGCCAGCAGCGCCCAGCCTATGGGCACCGGGGAGCTGTTTTTT. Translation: CASSAQPMGTGELFF.

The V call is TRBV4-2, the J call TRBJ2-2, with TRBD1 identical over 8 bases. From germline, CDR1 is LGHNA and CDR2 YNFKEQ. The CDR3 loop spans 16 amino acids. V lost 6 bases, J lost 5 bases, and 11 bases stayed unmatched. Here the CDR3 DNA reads TGTGCCAGCAGACCCGACAGGGGAAGGCTGACCGGGGAGCTGTTTTTT. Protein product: CASRPDRGRLTGELFF.

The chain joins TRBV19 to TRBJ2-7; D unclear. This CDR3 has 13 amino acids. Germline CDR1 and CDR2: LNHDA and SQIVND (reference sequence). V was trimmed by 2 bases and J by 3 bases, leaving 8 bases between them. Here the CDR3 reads CASSINSVYEQYF. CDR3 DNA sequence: TGTGCCAGTAGTATAAATTCGGTCTACGAGCAGTACTTC.

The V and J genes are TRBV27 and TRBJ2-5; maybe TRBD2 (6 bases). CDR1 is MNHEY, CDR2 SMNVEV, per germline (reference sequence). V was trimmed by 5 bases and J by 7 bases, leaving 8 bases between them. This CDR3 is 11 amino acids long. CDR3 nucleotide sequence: TGTGCCAGCAGTCCCGGGGGGACCCAGTACTTC. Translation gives CASSPGGTQYF.

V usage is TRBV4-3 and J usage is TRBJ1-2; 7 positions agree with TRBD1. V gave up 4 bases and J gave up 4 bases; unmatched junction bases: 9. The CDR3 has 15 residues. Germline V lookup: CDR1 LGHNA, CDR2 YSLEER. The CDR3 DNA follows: TGCGCCAGCAGCCCGACTGAGGGGGCTGGCTATGGCTACACCTTC. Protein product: CASSPTEGAGYGYTF.

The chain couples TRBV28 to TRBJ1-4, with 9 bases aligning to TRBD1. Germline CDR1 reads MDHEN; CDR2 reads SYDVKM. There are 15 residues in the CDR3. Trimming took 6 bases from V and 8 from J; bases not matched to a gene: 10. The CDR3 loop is CASSSGTGLDEKLFF. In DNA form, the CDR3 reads TGTGCCAGCAGCTCCGGGACAGGGCTAGACGAAAAACTGTTTTTT.

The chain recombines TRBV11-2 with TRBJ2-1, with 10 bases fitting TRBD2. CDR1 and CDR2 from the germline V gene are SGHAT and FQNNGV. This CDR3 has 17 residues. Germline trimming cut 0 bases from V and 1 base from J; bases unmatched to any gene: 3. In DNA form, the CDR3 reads TGTGCCAGCAGCTTAGAGACTAGCGGGCGTTCCTACAATGAGCAGTTCTTC. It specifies CASSLETSGRSYNEQFF. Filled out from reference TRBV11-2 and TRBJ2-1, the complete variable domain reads EAGVAQSPRYKIIEKRQSVAFWCNPISGHATLYWYQQILGQGPKLLIQFQNNGVVDDSQLPKDRFSAERLKGVDSTLKIQPAKLEDSAVYLCASSLETSGRSYNEQFFGPGTRLTVL.

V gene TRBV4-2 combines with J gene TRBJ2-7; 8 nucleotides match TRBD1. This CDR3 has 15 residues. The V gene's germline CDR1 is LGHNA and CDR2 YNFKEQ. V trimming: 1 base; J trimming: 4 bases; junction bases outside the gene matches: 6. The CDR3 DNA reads TGTGCCAGCAGCCAAGCCGGGACAGGAATATACGAGCAGTACTTC. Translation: CASSQAGTGIYEQYF.

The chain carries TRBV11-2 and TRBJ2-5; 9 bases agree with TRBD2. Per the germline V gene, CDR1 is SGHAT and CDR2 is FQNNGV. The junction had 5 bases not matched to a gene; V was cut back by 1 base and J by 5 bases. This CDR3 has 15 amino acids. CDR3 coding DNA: TGTGCCAGCAGCTTAGGCGGGGGGGCCCGGGAGACCCAGTACTTC. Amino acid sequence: CASSLGGGARETQYF.

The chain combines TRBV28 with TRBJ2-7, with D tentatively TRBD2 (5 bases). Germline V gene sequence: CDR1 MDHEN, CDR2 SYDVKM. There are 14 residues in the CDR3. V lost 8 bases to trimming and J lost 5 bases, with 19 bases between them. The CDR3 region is CASGSGPRAHEQYF. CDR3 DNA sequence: TGTGCCAGCGGCTCCGGGCCGCGGGCCCACGAGCAGTACTTC.

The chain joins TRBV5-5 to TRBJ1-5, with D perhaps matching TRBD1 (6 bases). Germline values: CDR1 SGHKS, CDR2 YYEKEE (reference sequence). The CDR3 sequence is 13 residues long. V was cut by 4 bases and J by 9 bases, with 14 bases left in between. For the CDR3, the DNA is TGTGCCAGCAGCCGGACAGTAGGGGGGCCCCAGCATTTT. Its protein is CASSRTVGGPQHF.

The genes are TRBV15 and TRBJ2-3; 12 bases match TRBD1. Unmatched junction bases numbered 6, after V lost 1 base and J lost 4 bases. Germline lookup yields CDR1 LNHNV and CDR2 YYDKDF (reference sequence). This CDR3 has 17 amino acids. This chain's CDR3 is CATSRVVGTGGSDTQYF. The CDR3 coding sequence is TGTGCCACCAGCAGAGTGGTGGGGACAGGGGGCTCAGATACGCAGTATTTT.

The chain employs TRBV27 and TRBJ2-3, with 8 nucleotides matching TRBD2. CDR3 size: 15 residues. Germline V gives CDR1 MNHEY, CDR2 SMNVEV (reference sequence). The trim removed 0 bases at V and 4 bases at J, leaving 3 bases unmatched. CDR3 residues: CASSLSGGEADTQYF. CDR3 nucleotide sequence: TGTGCCAGCAGTTTATCCGGGGGGGAGGCAGATACGCAGTATTTT.